Included here is one T cell receptor beta chain sequence, with context. Its antigen remains unknown. The CDR3 is 14 residues long. Germline CDR1 reads SGHAT; CDR2 reads FQNNGV. The ends lost 6 bases at V and 6 bases at J; junction bases unmatched: 10. The data derive from a study of glioma-infiltrating T cells after dendritic cell vaccination. Study-level information: Three intradermal dendritic cell vaccine injections were given every two weeks. Overall study results and limits: Survival was not directly related to TCR clonality in these patients.

Primers: 60 V beta forward and 13 J beta reverse. The table came from immunoSEQ multiplex PCR; TCRdb's copy has only in-frame clones and leaves some out. The sample holds under 130,000 clones, 90% seen once. Time point reported: after dendritic cell vaccination, including at tumor progression/relapse. None of the glioblastoma patients had an isocitrate dehydrogenase mutation. This chain links TRBV11-2 with TRBJ2-7, with 8 bases identical to TRBD2. The TCR was taken from a human donor with glioblastoma. The starting material was blood, obtained after dendritic cell vaccination. This CDR3 is CASRSIIAGREQYF. The CDR3 region has the DNA TGTGCCAGCAGAAGTATAATAGCGGGGCGCGAGCAGTACTTC.